This T cell receptor beta chain emerged from a study of T cell repertoires in cytomegalovirus infection. The CDR3 runs 15 residues. Trimming took off 3 bases at V and 5 bases at J, with 14 bases between the two ends. The germline gives CDR1 LNHDA, CDR2 SQIVND (reference sequence). Remarks on this clonotype: No antigen is known for it.

TCRdb re-derived calls from the reads in MiXCR, one entry per CDR3 protein. Of a few hundred thousand distinct CDR3 sequences in the sample, around 40% are singletons; the top ten hold 48%. The clonotype was recovered from a human donor in good health (CMV status not recorded). Some clones in this sample may be carry-over from other donors' samples. The chain joins TRBV19 to TRBJ1-5; D remains ambiguous. The specimen was cultured PBMCs, collected from culture after CMV antigen stimulation. The CDR3 coding sequence is TGTGCCAGTAGTATCTCCACACCGTCGGATCAGCCCCAGCATTTT. It translates to CASSISTPSDQPQHF.